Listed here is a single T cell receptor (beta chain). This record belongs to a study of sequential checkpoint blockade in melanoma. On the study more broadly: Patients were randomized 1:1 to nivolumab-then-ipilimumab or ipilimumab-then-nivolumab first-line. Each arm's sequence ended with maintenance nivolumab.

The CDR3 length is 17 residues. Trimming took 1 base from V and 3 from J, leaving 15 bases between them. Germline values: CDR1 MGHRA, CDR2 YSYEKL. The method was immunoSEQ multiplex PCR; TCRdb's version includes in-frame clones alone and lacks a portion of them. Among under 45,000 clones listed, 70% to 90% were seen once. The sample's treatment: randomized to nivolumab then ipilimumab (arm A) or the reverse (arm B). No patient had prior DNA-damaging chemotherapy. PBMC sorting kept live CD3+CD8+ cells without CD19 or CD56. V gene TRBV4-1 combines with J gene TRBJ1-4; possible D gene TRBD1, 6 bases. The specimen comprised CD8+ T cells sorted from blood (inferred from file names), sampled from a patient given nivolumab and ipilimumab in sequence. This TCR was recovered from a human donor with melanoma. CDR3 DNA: TGCGCCAGCAGCCAAGTGGAAACAGGGTTCGCTAATGAAAAACTGTTTTTT. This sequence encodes CASSQVETGFANEKLFF.